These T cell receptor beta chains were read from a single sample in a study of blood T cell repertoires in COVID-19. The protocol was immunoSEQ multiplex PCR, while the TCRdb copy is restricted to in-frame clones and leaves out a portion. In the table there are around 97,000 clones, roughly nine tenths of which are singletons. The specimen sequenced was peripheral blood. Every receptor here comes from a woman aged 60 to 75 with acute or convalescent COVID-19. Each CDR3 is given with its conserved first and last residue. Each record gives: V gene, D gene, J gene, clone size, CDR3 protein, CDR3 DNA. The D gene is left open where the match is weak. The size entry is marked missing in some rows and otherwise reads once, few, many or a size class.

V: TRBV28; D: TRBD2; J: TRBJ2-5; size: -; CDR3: CASSLAGGGETQYF; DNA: TGTGCCAGCAGCCTAGCGGGAGGAGGAGAGACCCAGTACTTC
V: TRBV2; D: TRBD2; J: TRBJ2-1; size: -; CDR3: CASSGAGGGEQFF; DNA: TGTGCCAGCAGTGGGGCGGGAGGGGGCGAGCAGTTCTTC
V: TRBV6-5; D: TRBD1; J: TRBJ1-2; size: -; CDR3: CASVATGGTYGYTF; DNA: TGTGCCAGCGTGGCGACAGGGGGAACCTATGGCTACACCTTC
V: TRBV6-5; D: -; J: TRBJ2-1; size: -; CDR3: CASHPGIQEQFF; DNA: TGTGCCAGCCACCCAGGGATACAGGAGCAGTTCTTC
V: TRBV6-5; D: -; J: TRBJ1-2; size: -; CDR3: CASTLTGGARGYTF; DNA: TGTGCCAGCACCCTAACGGGAGGGGCCAGGGGCTACACCTTC
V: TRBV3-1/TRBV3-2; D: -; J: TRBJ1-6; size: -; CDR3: CASSQTGRGSYNSPLHF; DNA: TGTGCCAGCAGCCAGACAGGACGGGGCTCCTATAATTCACCCCTCCACTTT
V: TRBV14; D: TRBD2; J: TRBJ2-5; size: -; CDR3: CASSRLAGSRTQYF; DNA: TGTGCCAGCAGCCGACTAGCGGGAAGCAGGACCCAGTACTTC
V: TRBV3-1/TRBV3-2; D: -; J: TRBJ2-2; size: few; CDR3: CASSRRGLGTGELFF; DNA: TGTGCCAGCAGCCGCCGAGGGCTGGGCACCGGGGAGCTGTTTTTT
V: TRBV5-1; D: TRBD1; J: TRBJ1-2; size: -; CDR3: CASSLGQGVYGYTF; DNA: TGCGCCAGCAGCTTAGGACAGGGGGTATATGGCTACACCTTC
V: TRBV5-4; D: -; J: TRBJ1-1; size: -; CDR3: CASSRGLGTEAFF; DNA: TGTGCCAGCAGCCGAGGGCTGGGCACTGAAGCTTTCTTT
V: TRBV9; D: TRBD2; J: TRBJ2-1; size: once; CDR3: CASSALAGYKGEQFF; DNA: TGTGCCAGCAGCGCCCTAGCGGGGTACAAAGGTGAGCAGTTCTTC
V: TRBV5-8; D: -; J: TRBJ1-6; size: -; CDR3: CASSLYRTGGSPLHF; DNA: TGTGCCAGCAGCTTGTACAGGACCGGTGGATCACCCCTCCACTTT
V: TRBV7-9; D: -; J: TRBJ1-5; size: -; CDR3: CASSSDTVVNQPQHF; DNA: TGTGCCAGCAGCTCCGACACGGTGGTCAATCAGCCCCAGCATTTT
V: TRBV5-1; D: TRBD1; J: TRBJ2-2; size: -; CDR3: CASRYPTGINTGELFF; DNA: TGCGCCAGTAGATACCCGACAGGGATTAACACCGGGGAGCTGTTTTTT
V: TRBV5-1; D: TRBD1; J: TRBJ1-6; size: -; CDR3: CASSLNRRDRDNSPLHF; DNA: TGCGCCAGCAGCTTGAACCGTCGGGACAGAGATAATTCACCCCTCCACTTT
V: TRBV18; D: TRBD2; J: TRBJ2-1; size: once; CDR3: CASSLSGSNEQFF; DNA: TGTGCCAGCTCCCTTAGCGGGAGTAATGAGCAGTTCTTC
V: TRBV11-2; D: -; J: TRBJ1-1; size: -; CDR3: CASSSTGLEAFF; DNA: TGTGCCAGCAGCTCTACAGGGTTGGAAGCTTTCTTT
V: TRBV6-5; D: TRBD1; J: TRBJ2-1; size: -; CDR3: CASGGQGINNEQFF; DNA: TGTGCCAGCGGGGGACAGGGGATCAACAATGAGCAGTTCTTC
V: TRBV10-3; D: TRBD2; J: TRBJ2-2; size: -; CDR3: CAIRETLAGGGTGELFF; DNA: TGTGCCATCAGGGAGACCTTAGCGGGAGGGGGCACCGGGGAGCTGTTTTTT
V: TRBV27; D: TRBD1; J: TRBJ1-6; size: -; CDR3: CASSLGQVNSPLHF; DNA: TGTGCCAGCAGTCTTGGACAGGTCAATTCACCCCTCCACTTT
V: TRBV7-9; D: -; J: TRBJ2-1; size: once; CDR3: CASRTGSTYGGDNNEQFF; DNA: TGTGCCAGCCGCACCGGCTCAACTTACGGGGGAGACAACAATGAGCAGTTCTTC
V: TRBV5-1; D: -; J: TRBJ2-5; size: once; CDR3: CASSAGSSRETQYF; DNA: TGCGCCAGCAGCGCGGGGAGTTCAAGAGAGACCCAGTACTTC
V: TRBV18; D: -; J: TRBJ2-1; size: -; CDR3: CASSPLGGSYNEQFF; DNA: TGTGCCAGCTCACCATTGGGAGGCTCCTACAATGAGCAGTTCTTC
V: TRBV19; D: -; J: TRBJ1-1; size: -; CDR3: CASSIIGGELNEAFF; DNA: TGTGCCAGTAGTATAATCGGCGGGGAGTTGAATGAAGCTTTCTTT
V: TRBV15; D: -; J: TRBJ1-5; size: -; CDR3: CATSSRRYHQPQHF; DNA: TGTGCCACCAGCAGTAGGAGGTATCATCAGCCCCAGCATTTT
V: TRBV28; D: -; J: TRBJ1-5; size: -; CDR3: CASSFPQDRLGNQPQHF; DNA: TGTGCCAGCAGTTTCCCTCAGGACAGACTCGGCAATCAGCCCCAGCATTTT
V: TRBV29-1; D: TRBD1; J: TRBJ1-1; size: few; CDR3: CSVGRTGRTEAFF; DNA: TGCAGCGTTGGTCGGACAGGGCGAACTGAAGCTTTCTTT
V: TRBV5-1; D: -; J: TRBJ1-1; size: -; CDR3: CASSSHGPRGTEAFF; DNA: TGCGCCAGCAGTTCTCACGGGCCGAGGGGGACTGAAGCTTTCTTT
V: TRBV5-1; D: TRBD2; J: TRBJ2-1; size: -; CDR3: CASSLFLAGGTGQFF; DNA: TGCGCCAGCAGCTTGTTCCTAGCGGGAGGGACGGGGCAGTTCTTC
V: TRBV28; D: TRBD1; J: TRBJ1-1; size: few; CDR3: CASTSTGQGNTEAFF; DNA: TGTGCCAGCACCTCAACCGGACAGGGAAACACTGAAGCTTTCTTT
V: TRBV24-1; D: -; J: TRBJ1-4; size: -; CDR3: CATSEGGGTDEKLFF; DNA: TGTGCCACCAGTGAGGGAGGGGGGACGGATGAAAAACTGTTTTTT
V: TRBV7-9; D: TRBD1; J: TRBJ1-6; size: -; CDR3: CASSSGGTGRSPLHF; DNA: TGTGCCAGCAGCTCCGGGGGGACAGGGCGGTCACCCCTCCACTTT
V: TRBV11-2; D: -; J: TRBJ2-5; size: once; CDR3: CASSSYETQYF; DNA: TGTGCCAGCAGCTCCTACGAGACCCAGTACTTC
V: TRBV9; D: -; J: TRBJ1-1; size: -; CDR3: CASSVVGADTEAFF; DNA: TGTGCCAGCAGCGTAGTAGGGGCGGACACTGAAGCTTTCTTT
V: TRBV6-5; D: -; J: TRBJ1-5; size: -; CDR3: CASSSRGYSNQPQHF; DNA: TGTGCCAGCAGTTCCCGGGGTTATAGCAATCAGCCCCAGCATTTT
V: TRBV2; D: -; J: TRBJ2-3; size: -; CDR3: CASSERGYTDTQYF; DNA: TGTGCCAGCAGTGAACGGGGATACACAGATACGCAGTATTTT
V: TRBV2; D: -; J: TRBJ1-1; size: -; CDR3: CASTEDRGNTEAFF; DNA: TGTGCCAGCACCGAGGACAGAGGAAACACTGAAGCTTTCTTT
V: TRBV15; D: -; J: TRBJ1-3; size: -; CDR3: CATSRDRGMGNTIYF; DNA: TGTGCCACCAGCAGAGACAGGGGTATGGGAAACACCATATATTTT
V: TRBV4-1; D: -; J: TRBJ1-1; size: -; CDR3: CASSQERVPNTEAFF; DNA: TGCGCCAGCAGCCAAGAACGGGTCCCCAACACTGAAGCTTTCTTT
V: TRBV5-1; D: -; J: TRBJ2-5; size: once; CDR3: CASSPRTDQETQYF; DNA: TGCGCCAGCAGCCCCCGTACGGACCAAGAGACCCAGTACTTC
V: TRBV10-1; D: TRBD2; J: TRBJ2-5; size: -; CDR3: CASSGGSGSGETQYF; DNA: TGCGCCAGCAGCGGAGGGAGCGGGAGTGGAGAGACCCAGTACTTC